Given below is one T cell receptor (beta chain) in context. The specificity of this receptor is unknown. Base qualities are not provided; no much larger clone lies one nucleotide away. This specimen belongs to a study of cytomegalovirus exposure and HLA in healthy donors (dated by TCRdb to the late 2010s). Concerning the study at large: In an earlier analysis of roughly 500 of the donors, less than 350 Gb of sequence data and approximately 120 million unique TCR beta sequences from 150 million to 200 million T cells were reported. The number of typed donors differed by locus: 629-630 for A, B, C, DRB1 and DQB1; 500 to 550 for DQA1; roughly 600 for DPA1; and roughly 490 for DPB1. The study aimed to test whether cataloging public T cell receptors could reveal signatures of past pathogen exposure. An earlier analysis of approximately 500 of the donors applied high-throughput TCR beta sequencing to assess whether each TCR beta V gene segment acted as functional or pseudogenic. Donor age, sex, ethnicity and CMV serostatus were compiled alongside the repertoire data. HLA typing covered class I and class II loci at four-digit resolution. A few DR-DQ haplotypes were treated as single units for association and clustering because of strong linkage in the cohort. All discovery cohort repertoires had been generated using a single sequencing platform. On average, over 200,000 unique TCR beta nucleotide sequences were sequenced per donor among some 430 genotyped donors of the cohort, with about 17% of those sequences being non-productive. In a later genetic analysis, genome-wide SNP genotypes for 398 of the 666 donors were used, and that subset was treated as a discovery cohort. Along with the roughly 670-subject first cohort, a separate validation cohort of over 90 different subjects was used. In a later analysis, previously published TCR beta repertoires from more than 500 donors were re-analyzed and high-resolution HLA genotyping was added so that TCR occurrence patterns could be studied. Rather than drawing on any new phenotypic data, the later analysis identified candidate immune exposures from TCR beta sequences and the way those sequences occurred across donors. An early release that covered several hundred HLA-typed donors contained approximately 300 gigabases of sequencing data and about 84 million unique TCR sequences. Of the 300 to 500 genotyped donors, roughly 80% were placed in the genetic ancestry cluster associated with self-reported Caucasian donors. Using immunosequencing, the study profiled T cell repertoires from roughly 650 subjects and related those repertoires to cytomegalovirus serostatus. To predict cytomegalovirus infection status, the study combined high-throughput TCR immunosequencing, statistical association of individual TCRs with disease status, and machine learning. The paper as a whole reports these results and caveats: The 87-base-pair reads could not distinguish some IMGT-functional V segments, including TRBV6-2 and TRBV6-3, so those segments were excluded. About 17 rarely observed V segments, including chromosome 9 orphons, were excluded from the earlier analysis of just under 600 of the donors because counts were too low. CMV serostatus was the only immune exposure information available for the cohort. In vitro tests confirmed that a few of the cytomegalovirus-associated TCR beta chains recognize cytomegalovirus antigens. A group of highly shared sequence variants was considered likely to be a technical artifact of the sequencing pipeline. In an earlier analysis of 587 of the donors, most TCR beta V segments were observed in productive rearrangements about 90% or about 30% of the time, broadly matching IMGT annotations. Most TCR sequences were seen in very few donors, while some public TCRs were found in many individuals. A later genetic analysis reported fewer N-insertions in productive TCRs among donors in an Asian-associated ancestry cluster than the roughly 620-donor mean. A further reported finding was that TCR beta sequences accurately predicted the HLA-A and HLA-B alleles for most subjects in the first cohort. Strong co-occurrence of HLA alleles, especially DR and DQ, made assigning TCR associations to individual alleles difficult. According to a later analysis, most CMV-associated TCR beta chains appeared to be HLA-restricted, and the HLA associations seemed to be driven largely by CMV exposure. Correlated functional status among segregating V segments might be attributable to linkage disequilibrium, but an unknown experimental factor could not be ruled out. In both the original and validation cohorts, the classifier was reported to diagnose cytomegalovirus status with high specificity and sensitivity. Because HLA typing was unavailable for some donors at each locus, only the typed subset was used in association tests. In a later analysis, the rate of TCR association differed among HLA loci, with DRB1 alleles having the most associated TCRs and HLA-C alleles having the fewest. Presence/absence analyses assumed roughly uniform sequencing depth across donors, an assumption that may not hold. In a later genetic analysis, a missense DCLRE1C variant was associated with V-gene and J-gene trimming of TCR beta chains, and the association was replicated in an independent cohort. Specific HLA alleles were associated with 15,000 to 20,000 TCR beta sequences at a false discovery rate of 0.05 in a later analysis. The cohort was sequenced for TCR beta chains only, and without alpha or paired-chain data the features that could be detected were limited. According to a later analysis, parvovirus B19, influenza, CMV and Epstein-Barr virus appeared linked to several top co-occurrence clusters. The authors suggested that the approach could potentially be extended to other disease states and immunological phenotypes. A total of 150 to 200 TCR beta chains were listed by the study as associated with cytomegalovirus. A later analysis found that HLA-associated TCR beta chains were more clonally expanded and had lower generation probabilities than equally common non-associated chains.

Receptors were amplified or captured by the immunoSEQ multiplex PCR assay. For the multiplex PCR, a mixture combining 60 forward primers for TCR Vbeta segments and 13 reverse primers for TCR Jbeta segments was used. The CDR3 region of rearranged TCR beta genes was amplified from genomic DNA with a multiplex PCR assay. The Illumina HiSeq System was used to sequence the amplified TCR beta libraries as 87-base-pair reads. Under the source paper's analysis protocol: A later analysis counted approximately 76 million unique TCR beta chains across the 500 to 850 repertoires, and roughly 11 million of these chains were shared by at least two donors. To remove PCR and sequencing errors, raw reads were error-corrected and collapsed into unique sequences using a nearest-neighbor algorithm that merged closely related sequences. CDR3 sequences were aligned to IMGT reference sequences to assign V, D and J gene segments. For a sequence to be retained, at least a six-nucleotide match to both a V gene segment and a J gene segment was required. A rearrangement counted as productive if the CDR3 had no stop codons and remained in frame with V and J, and every other rearrangement counted as non-productive. CDR3 was defined by IMGT convention, running from the second conserved V-encoded cysteine to the conserved J-encoded phenylalanine. In an earlier analysis of approximately 500 of the donors, sequences lacking an unambiguous match to a single V gene segment were excluded. In an earlier analysis of 450 to 700 of the donors, V segments were called functional above 56.7% productive rearrangements and were called segregating when the between-donor standard deviation exceeded 5%. A statistical classification framework was built to diagnose cytomegalovirus status from the catalog of TCR beta chain sequences. A later analysis assigned V and J genes by comparing TCR nucleotide sequences with IMGT/GENE-DB human TR gene sequences. A later analysis assigned CDR3 sequences and most-parsimonious VDJ recombination scenarios with the TCRdist pipeline. In a later analysis, each TCR beta chain was defined by its CDR3 amino acid sequence together with its V-gene family, and reads lacking a unique V-gene family were excluded. A later analysis removed 592 highly shared, low-generation-probability nucleotide sequences to deal with suspected cross-contamination and a sequencing artifact. In a later analysis, a clonal expansion index was calculated for each public chain from normalized within-repertoire ranks of inferred template counts. Generation probabilities in a later analysis came from a VDJ recombination model fitted to out-of-frame rearrangements, and those results were checked against IGoR. In a later analysis, hypergeometric tests were used to score TCR-TCR, TCR-HLA and TCR-CMV co-occurrence, with a repertoire-size bias correction applied to TCR pairs. In a later analysis, false discovery rates were estimated by permuting HLA or CMV assignments 20 times. A later analysis grouped co-occurring TCRs with DBSCAN, adding TCRdist sequence similarity when clustering within HLA-allele-positive subsets. Co-occurrence clustering excluded repertoires with fewer than 30,000 or more than 120,000 public chains, plus five with anomalous nucleotide sharing. In its TCRdb copy, this immuneACCESS table keeps in-frame sequences only and misses some clones. Where compared with another copy, unresolved V genes explain less than half of these, and the others have no known cause. The V and J calls and clone size come from that table; D and trimming were worked out from the DNA. This sample lists some 150,000 clones; around 84% were detected once. In total, the top ten clones hold around 2.5% of the sample.

The CDR3 starts with the cysteine, ends with the phenylalanine, and has 15 residues. Only the CDR3 portion is preserved as DNA: 45 bases, with reading frame beginning at the first base. From a lookup of the germline V gene, CDR1 and CDR2 are SGHNT and YENEEA. The germline ends are 18 bases apart after V is trimmed by 5 bases and J by 4 bases. The cohort consisted of 670 or so healthy bone marrow donors. At the time of sampling, all cohort members were nominally healthy, though unrecorded immune exposures were likely present. The donor was CMV seronegative and was included in the group of 352 seronegative cohort members. A peripheral blood sample was provided by each donor, and peripheral blood mononuclear cells were used for TCR beta sequencing. Genomic DNA extraction from the blood cell samples was performed with the Qiagen DNeasy Blood Extraction Kit.

Material for sequencing was PBMCs. Recombination connected TRBV11-3 to TRBJ2-7, with a tentative D gene TRBD1 over 6 matching bases. This TCR derives from a middle-aged man in good health and CMV-seronegative. The DNA reads TGTGCCAGCAGCCCTGGCAGGGGTTCGGCTTACGAGCAGTACTTC. This yields the protein CASSPGRGSAYEQYF.